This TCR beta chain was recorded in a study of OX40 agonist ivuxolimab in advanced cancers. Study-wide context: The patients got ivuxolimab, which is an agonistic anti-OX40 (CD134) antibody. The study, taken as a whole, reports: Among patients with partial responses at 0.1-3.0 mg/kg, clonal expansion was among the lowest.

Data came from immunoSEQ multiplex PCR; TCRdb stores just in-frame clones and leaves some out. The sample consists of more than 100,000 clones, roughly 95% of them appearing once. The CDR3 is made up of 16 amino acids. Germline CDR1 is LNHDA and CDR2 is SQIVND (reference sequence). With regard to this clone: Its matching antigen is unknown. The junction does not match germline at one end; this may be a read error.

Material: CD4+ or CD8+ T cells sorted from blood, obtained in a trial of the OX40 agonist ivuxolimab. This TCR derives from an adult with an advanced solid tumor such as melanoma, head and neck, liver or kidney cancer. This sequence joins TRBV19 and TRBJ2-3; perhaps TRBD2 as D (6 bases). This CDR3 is CASSIDGGGYTYTQYF. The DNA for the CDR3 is TGTGCCAGTAGTATAGACGGGGGAGGCTACACATATACGCAGTATTTT.